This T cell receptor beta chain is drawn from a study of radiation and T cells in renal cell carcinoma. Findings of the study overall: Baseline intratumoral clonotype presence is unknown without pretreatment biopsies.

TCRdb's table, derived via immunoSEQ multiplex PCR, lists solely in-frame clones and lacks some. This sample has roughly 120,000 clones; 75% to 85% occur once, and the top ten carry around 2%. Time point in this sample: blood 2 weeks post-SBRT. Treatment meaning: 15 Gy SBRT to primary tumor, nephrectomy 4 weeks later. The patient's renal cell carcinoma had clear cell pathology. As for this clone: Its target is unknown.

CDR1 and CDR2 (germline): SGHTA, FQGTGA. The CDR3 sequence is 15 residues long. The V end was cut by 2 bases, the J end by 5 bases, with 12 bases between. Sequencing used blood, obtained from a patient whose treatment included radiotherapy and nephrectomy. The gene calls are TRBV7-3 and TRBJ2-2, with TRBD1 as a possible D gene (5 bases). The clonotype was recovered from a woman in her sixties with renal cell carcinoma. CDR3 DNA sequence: TGTGCCAGCAGCTTAGCCCCCGCAGGGACCGGGGAGCTGTTTTTT. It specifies CASSLAPAGTGELFF. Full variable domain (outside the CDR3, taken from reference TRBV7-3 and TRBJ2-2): GAGVSQTPSNKVTEKGKYVELRCDPISGHTALYWYRQSLGQGPEFLIYFQGTGAADDSGLPNDRFFAVRPEGSVSTLKIQRTERGDSAVYLCASSLAPAGTGELFFGEGSRLTVL.